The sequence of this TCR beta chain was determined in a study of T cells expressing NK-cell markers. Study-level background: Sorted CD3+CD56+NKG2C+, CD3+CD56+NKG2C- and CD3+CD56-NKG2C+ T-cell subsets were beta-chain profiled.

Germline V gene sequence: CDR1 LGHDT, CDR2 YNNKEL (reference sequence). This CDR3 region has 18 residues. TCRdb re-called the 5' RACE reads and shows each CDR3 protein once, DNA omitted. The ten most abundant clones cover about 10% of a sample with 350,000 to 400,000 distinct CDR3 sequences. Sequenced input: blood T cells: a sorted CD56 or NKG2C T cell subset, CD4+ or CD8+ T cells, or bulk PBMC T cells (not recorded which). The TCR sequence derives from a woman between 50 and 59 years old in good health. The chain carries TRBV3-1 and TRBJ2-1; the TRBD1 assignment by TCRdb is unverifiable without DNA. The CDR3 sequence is CASSPSANRVSSYNEQFF.